The clone carrying this T cell receptor beta chain was counted only a few times. Its antigen remains unknown. Germline CDR1 and CDR2: DFQATT and SNEGSKA (reference sequence). V lost 3 bases to trimming and J lost 2 bases; unmatched junction nucleotides: 10. The CDR3 contains 15 residues. The data derive from a study of identical twins. Study results and limitations: Twins shared beta out-of-frame sequences in excess, but this excess was weaker. The abundant beta clonotypes from cord blood had fewer insertions, and memory repertoires had none of this.

Each CDR3 protein is one row after TCRdb ran MiXCR on the 5' RACE reads. The sample has about 890,000 distinct CDR3 sequences, roughly an eighth seen once; the top ten hold around 1.6%. This sample also belongs to another study, concerning yellow fever vaccine responses in identical twins.

The chain carries TRBV20-1 and TRBJ2-7; TRBD1 agrees at 7 bases. The TCR comes from a young woman in good health. Sequenced: PBMCs. CDR3 region: CSARERGRGPYEQYF. CDR3 in DNA: TGCAGTGCTAGGGAAAGAGGAAGGGGGCCCTACGAGCAGTACTTC.